The rows below give T cell receptor beta chains drawn from one sample of a study of blood T cell repertoires in COVID-19. Repertoires were generated with immunoSEQ multiplex PCR, while TCRdb's copy carries only in-frame clones and drops some. The table has roughly 300,000 clones, 80% to 90% seen once. Sequences were obtained from PBMCs or T cells enriched from blood (not recorded which). All receptors come from a woman in her late teens or twenties who had recovered from COVID-19. Each CDR3 is given with its conserved first and last residue. A D gene is named only where the DNA matches it firmly. Clone sizes are given selectively: once, few, many, or a class where the clone is expanded.

D	V	J	size	CDR3	DNA
NA	TRBV5-1	TRBJ1-1	NA	CASSSGNGPLGRNTEAFF	TGCGCCAGCAGCTCCGGTAATGGGCCCTTGGGTAGGAACACTGAAGCTTTCTTT
TRBD1	TRBV23-1	TRBJ1-5	NA	CASSQFSGTGCNQPQHF	TGCGCCAGCAGTCAATTTTCCGGGACAGGGTGCAATCAGCCCCAGCATTTT
TRBD1	TRBV7-9	TRBJ1-1	NA	CASSPTGGGGNTEAFF	TGTGCCAGCAGCCCAACAGGGGGCGGCGGGAACACTGAAGCTTTCTTT
TRBD2	TRBV30	TRBJ2-7	NA	CAWAPGLAGDEQYF	TGTGCCTGGGCCCCGGGACTAGCGGGAGACGAGCAGTACTTC
NA	TRBV4-1	TRBJ2-3	few	CASSLVLGPDTQYF	TGCGCCAGCAGCCTGGTACTAGGGCCAGATACGCAGTATTTT
NA	TRBV15	TRBJ2-3	once	CATSSEGKDTQYF	TGTGCCACCAGCAGTGAGGGCAAAGATACGCAGTATTTT
TRBD2	TRBV10-1	TRBJ2-3	NA	CASSGRLAGGKDTQYF	TGCGCCAGCAGTGGAAGACTAGCGGGAGGGAAGGATACGCAGTATTTT
NA	TRBV25-1	TRBJ1-2	once	CASYNYGYTF	TGTGCCAGTTATAACTATGGCTACACCTTC
TRBD1	TRBV5-1	TRBJ2-2	NA	CASSPGQGTVGELFF	TGCGCCAGCAGCCCGGGACAGGGTACGGTGGGGGAGCTGTTTTTT
TRBD1	TRBV7-3	TRBJ1-2	NA	CASSLTPGTGEADGYTF	TGTGCCAGCAGCTTAACCCCAGGGACAGGGGAGGCGGATGGCTACACCTTC
NA	TRBV24-1	TRBJ2-1	NA	CATSENHRTDYNEQFF	TGTGCCACCAGTGAAAATCATAGGACTGACTACAATGAGCAGTTCTTC
TRBD1	TRBV12-3/TRBV12-4	TRBJ2-1	NA	CASSWDREQFF	TGTGCCAGCAGTTGGGACAGAGAGCAGTTCTTC
TRBD2	TRBV13	TRBJ2-7	few	CASSLREGKASYEQYF	TGTGCCAGCAGCCTAAGGGAGGGGAAGGCCTCCTACGAGCAGTACTTC
TRBD2	TRBV5-1	TRBJ2-7	few	CASRFALAVSEQYF	TGCGCCAGCAGATTCGCACTAGCGGTCTCCGAGCAGTACTTC
NA	TRBV21-1	TRBJ1-1	NA	CASSNRGRTEAFF	TGTGCCAGCAGCAACAGGGGGCGGACTGAAGCTTTCTTT
NA	TRBV9	TRBJ1-2	NA	CASSSYDRTGGYTF	TGTGCCAGCAGCTCATATGACAGGACGGGGGGCTACACCTTC
NA	TRBV6-5	TRBJ2-7	NA	CASSFLQDSSYEQYF	TGTGCCAGCAGTTTTCTTCAGGACAGTTCCTACGAGCAGTACTTC
TRBD1	TRBV29-1	TRBJ2-3	NA	CSGRTGSGDTQYF	TGCAGCGGCCGGACAGGGTCAGGGGATACGCAGTATTTT
NA	TRBV5-6	TRBJ1-1	NA	CASRGQPNTEAFF	TGTGCCAGCCGAGGACAGCCAAACACTGAAGCTTTCTTT
NA	TRBV9	TRBJ1-5	once	CASSVGGGNQPQHF	TGTGCCAGCAGCGTAGGGGGGGGCAATCAGCCCCAGCATTTT
NA	TRBV28	TRBJ1-2	few	CASSFRGATYGYTF	TGTGCCAGCAGTTTTCGGGGGGCTACATATGGCTACACCTTC
TRBD1	TRBV19	TRBJ1-5	few	CASSILTGDQPQHF	TGTGCCAGTAGTATCCTAACAGGGGATCAGCCCCAGCATTTT
TRBD2	TRBV11-2	TRBJ2-2	few	CASSFGGSTGELFF	TGTGCCAGCAGCTTTGGCGGGAGTACCGGGGAGCTGTTTTTT
NA	TRBV9	TRBJ1-3	NA	CASSVSTGSGNTIYF	TGTGCCAGCAGCGTATCCACAGGGTCTGGAAACACCATATATTTT
TRBD2	TRBV9	TRBJ2-1	NA	CASSPRVASGDNEQFF	TGTGCCAGCAGCCCTCGGGTGGCTAGCGGGGACAATGAGCAGTTCTTC
NA	TRBV2	TRBJ1-2	once	CASTKGGDTDNYGYTF	TGTGCCAGCACTAAAGGGGGGGACACGGACAACTATGGCTACACCTTC
NA	TRBV27	TRBJ1-6	NA	CASSAQVYNSPLHF	TGTGCCAGCAGTGCACAGGTATATAATTCACCCCTCCACTTT
NA	TRBV11-1	TRBJ1-1	few	CASRTRGGTEAFF	TGTGCCAGCAGAACCCGGGGTGGCACTGAAGCTTTCTTT
NA	TRBV10-3	TRBJ1-2	few	CAISEEGAGGYTF	TGTGCCATCAGTGAGGAAGGGGCGGGAGGCTACACCTTC
NA	TRBV6-5	TRBJ1-2	few	CASRRTGKDGYTF	TGTGCCAGCAGAAGAACAGGGAAAGATGGCTACACCTTC
NA	TRBV6-5	TRBJ1-5	NA	CASSSLKGGNQPQHF	TGTGCCAGCAGTTCGTTAAAGGGAGGCAATCAGCCCCAGCATTTT
NA	TRBV3-1/TRBV3-2	TRBJ1-1	NA	CASSQDGQFNTEAFF	TGTGCCAGCAGCCAAGACGGACAGTTCAACACTGAAGCTTTCTTT
NA	TRBV25-1	TRBJ1-2	NA	CASRSGTNIYGYTF	TGTGCCAGCAGATCAGGGACAAACATCTATGGCTACACCTTC
TRBD1	TRBV25-1	TRBJ2-1	NA	CASSARTGGWDEQFF	TGTGCCAGCAGTGCCCGGACAGGGGGCTGGGATGAGCAGTTCTTC
NA	TRBV27	TRBJ2-2	NA	CASSFGGTGELFF	TGTGCCAGCAGTTTCGGGGGAACCGGGGAGCTGTTTTTT
NA	TRBV7-2	TRBJ1-2	NA	CASSPLAPTGFYGYTF	TGTGCCAGCAGTCCCTTGGCTCCCACAGGGTTCTATGGCTACACCTTC
TRBD2	TRBV12-5	TRBJ2-1	NA	CASGLVPGGPYEQFF	TGTGCTAGTGGTTTGGTACCGGGGGGGCCTTATGAGCAGTTCTTC
TRBD1	TRBV18	TRBJ1-6	few	CASSPPQVGRGESPLHF	TGTGCCAGCTCACCACCGCAAGTCGGCAGGGGGGAATCACCCCTCCACTTT
NA	TRBV30	TRBJ1-3	NA	CAWSEGGNSGNTIYF	TGTGCCTGGAGTGAAGGCGGTAACTCTGGAAACACCATATATTTT
NA	TRBV29-1	TRBJ1-1	NA	CSTKRENTEAFF	TGCAGCACGAAGAGAGAAAACACTGAAGCTTTCTTT
NA	TRBV6-4	TRBJ1-6	NA	CASSDPEREANSPLHF	TGTGCCAGCAGTGACCCCGAACGGGAAGCTAATTCACCCCTCCACTTT
NA	TRBV3-1/TRBV3-2	TRBJ2-1	NA	CASSLAATLTASEQFF	TGTGCCAGCAGCCTGGCCGCGACCCTGACAGCTTCGGAGCAGTTCTTC
TRBD1	TRBV4-2	TRBJ2-7	NA	CASSQDMGQGAYEQYF	TGTGCCAGCAGCCAAGACATGGGACAGGGGGCTTACGAGCAGTACTTC